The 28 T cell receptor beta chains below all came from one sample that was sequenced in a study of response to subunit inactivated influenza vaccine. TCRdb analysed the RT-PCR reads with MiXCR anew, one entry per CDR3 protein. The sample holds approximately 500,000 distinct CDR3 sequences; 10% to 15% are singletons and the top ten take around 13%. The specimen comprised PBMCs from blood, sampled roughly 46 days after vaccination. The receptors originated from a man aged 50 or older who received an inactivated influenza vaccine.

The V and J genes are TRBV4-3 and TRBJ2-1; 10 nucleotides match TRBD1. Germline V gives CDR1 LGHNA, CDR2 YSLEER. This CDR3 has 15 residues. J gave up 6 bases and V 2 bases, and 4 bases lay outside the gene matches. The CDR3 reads CASSQLWTGGNEQFF. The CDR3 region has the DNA TGCGCCAGCAGCCAACTATGGACAGGGGGCAATGAGCAGTTCTTC.

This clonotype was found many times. This CDR3 is CASSSGQNTGELFF. DNA of the CDR3: TGCGCCAGCAGCTCGGGACAGAACACCGGGGAGCTGTTTTTT. This chain uses TRBV5-1 with TRBJ2-2; D is perhaps TRBD1 (6 bases). Trimming took 3 bases from V and 1 from J, leaving 7 bases between them. The V gene's germline CDR1 is SGHRS and CDR2 YFSETQ. The CDR3 spans 14 residues.

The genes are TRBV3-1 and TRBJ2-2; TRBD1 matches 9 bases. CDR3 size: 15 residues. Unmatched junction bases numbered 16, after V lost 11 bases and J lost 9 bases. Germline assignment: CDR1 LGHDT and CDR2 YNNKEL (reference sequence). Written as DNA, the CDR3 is TGTGCCTGCACCCCGTGGACAGGGGAGGCCAGGGAGCTGTTTTTT. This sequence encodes CACTPWTGEARELFF.

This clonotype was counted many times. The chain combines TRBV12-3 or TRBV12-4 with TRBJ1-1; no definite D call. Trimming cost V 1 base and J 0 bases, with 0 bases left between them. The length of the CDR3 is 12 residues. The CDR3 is CASSLVNTEAFF. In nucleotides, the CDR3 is TGTGCCAGCAGTTTAGTGAACACTGAAGCTTTCTTT.

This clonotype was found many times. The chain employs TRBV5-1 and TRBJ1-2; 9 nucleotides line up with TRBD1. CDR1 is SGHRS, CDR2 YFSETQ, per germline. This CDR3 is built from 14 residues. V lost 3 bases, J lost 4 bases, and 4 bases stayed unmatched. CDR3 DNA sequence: TGCGCCAGCAGCTCGGGACAGGGAGCCTATGGCTACACCTTC. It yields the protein CASSSGQGAYGYTF.

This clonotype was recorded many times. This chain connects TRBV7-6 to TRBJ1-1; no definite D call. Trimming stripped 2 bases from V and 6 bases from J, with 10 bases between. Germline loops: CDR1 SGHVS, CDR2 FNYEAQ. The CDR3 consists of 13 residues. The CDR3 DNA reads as TGTGCCAGCAGCTTATTCGGGGAGGCTGAAGCTTTCTTT. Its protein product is CASSLFGEAEAFF.

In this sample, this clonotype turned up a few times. CDR3 nucleotide sequence: TGCAGCGCCCTCGACTGGGAAAAACTGTTTTTT. Its protein is CSALDWEKLFF. The chain has TRBV29-1 and TRBJ1-4; D gene unclear. Germline loops: CDR1 SQVTM, CDR2 ANQGSEA. The CDR3 totals 11 residues. The V gene lost 7 bases and the J gene lost 8 bases, with 11 bases spanning the gap.

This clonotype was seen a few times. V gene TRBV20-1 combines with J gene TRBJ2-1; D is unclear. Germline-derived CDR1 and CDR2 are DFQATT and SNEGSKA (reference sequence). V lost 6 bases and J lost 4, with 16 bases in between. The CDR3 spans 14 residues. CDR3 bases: TGCAGTGCGACCAAGCAATTTGTTTACAATGAGCAGTTCTTC. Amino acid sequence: CSATKQFVYNEQFF.

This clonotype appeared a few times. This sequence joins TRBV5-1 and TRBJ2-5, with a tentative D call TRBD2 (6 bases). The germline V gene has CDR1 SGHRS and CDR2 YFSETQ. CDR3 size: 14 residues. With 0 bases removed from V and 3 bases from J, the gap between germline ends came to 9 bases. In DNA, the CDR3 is TGCGCCAGCAGCTTGGCTCGCGGGGAAGAGACCCAGTACTTC. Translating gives CASSLARGEETQYF.

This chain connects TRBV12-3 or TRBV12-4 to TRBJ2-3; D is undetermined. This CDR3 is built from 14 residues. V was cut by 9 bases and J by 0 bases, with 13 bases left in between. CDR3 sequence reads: CASSPAGSTDTQYF. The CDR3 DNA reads TGTGCCAGTTCTCCGGCAGGTAGCACAGATACGCAGTATTTT.

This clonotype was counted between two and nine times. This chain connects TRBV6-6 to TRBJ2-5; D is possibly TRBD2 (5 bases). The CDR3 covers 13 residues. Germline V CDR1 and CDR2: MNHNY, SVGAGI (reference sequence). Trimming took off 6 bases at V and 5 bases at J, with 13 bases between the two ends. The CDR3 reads CASRPAAGETQYF. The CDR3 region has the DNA TGTGCCAGCAGACCCGCGGCGGGTGAGACCCAGTACTTC.

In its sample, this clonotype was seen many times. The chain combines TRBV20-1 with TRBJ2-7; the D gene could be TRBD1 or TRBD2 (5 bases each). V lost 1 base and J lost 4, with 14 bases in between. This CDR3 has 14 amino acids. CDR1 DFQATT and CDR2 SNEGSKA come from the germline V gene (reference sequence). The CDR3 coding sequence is TGCAGTGCTAGAGTCGGGGACCTAGATTACGAGCAGTACTTC. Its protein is CSARVGDLDYEQYF.

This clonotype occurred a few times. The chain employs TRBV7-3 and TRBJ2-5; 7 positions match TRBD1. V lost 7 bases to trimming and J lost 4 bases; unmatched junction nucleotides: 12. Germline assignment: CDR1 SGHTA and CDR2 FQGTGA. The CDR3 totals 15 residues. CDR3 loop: CASTIRGSFRETQYF. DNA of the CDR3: TGTGCCAGCACTATCAGGGGGAGTTTTAGAGAGACCCAGTACTTC. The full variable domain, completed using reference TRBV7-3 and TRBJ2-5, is GAGVSQTPSNKVTEKGKYVELRCDPISGHTALYWYRQSLGQGPEFLIYFQGTGAADDSGLPNDRFFAVRPEGSVSTLKIQRTERGDSAVYLCASTIRGSFRETQYFGPGTRLLVL.

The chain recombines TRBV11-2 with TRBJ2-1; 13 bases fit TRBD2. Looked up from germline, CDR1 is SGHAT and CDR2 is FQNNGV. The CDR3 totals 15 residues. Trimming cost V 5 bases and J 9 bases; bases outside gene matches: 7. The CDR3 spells CASSPTSGGVTEQFF. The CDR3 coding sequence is TGTGCCAGCAGCCCCACTAGCGGGGGGGTAACTGAGCAGTTCTTC.

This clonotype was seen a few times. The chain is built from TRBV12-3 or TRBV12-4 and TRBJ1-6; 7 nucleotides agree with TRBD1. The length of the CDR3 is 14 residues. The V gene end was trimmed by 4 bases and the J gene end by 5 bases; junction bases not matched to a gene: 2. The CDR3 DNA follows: TGTGCCAGCAGTTATGGGACAGATAATTCACCCCTCCACTTT. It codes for CASSYGTDNSPLHF.

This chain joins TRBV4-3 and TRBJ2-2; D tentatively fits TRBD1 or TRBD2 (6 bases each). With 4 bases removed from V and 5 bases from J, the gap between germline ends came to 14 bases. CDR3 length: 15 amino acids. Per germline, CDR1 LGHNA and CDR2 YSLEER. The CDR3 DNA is TGCGCCAGCAGCCGCCCCGTAGGGGGGACCGGGGAGCTGTTTTTT. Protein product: CASSRPVGGTGELFF.

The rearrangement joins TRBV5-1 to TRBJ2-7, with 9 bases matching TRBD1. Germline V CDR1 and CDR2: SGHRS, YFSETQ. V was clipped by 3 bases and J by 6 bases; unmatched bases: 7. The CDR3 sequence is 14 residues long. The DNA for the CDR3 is TGCGCCAGCAGCTCACGGGACAGGGCGGGCGAGCAGTACTTC. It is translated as CASSSRDRAGEQYF.

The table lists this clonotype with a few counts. The CDR3: CASSTSPGGANEQYF. The CDR3 region has the DNA TGTGCCAGCAGCACTTCCCCTGGAGGGGCCAACGAGCAGTACTTC. J is TRBJ2-7 and V is TRBV5-6; a weak D match, TRBD2 (6 bases). CDR1 and CDR2 from the germline V gene are SGHDT and YYEEEE. Trimming shortened V by 4 bases and J by 5 bases, and 19 bases separated the two germline ends. This CDR3 comprises 15 residues. The whole variable domain, remainder taken from reference TRBV5-6 and TRBJ2-7, is DAGVTQSPTHLIKTRGQQVTLRCSPKSGHDTVSWYQQALGQGPQFIFQYYEEEERQRGNFPDRFSGHQFPNYSSELNVNALLLGDSALYLCASSTSPGGANEQYFGPGTRLTVT.

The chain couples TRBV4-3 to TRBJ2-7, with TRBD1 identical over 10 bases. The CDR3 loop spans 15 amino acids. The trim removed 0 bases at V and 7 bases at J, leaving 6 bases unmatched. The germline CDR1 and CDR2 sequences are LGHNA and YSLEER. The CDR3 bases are TGCGCCAGCAGCCAAGAGCGACAGGGGGCGCGTGAGCAGTACTTC. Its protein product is CASSQERQGAREQYF.

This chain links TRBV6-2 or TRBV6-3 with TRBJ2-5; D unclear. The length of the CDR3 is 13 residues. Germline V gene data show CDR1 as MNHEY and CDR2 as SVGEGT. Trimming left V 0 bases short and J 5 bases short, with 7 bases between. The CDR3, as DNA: TGTGCCAGCAGTTACTCGCCGCCGGAGACCCAGTACTTC. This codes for CASSYSPPETQYF.

The CDR3 nucleotides are TGCAGCGTTGAGAGGGGGCCTGTGAACACTGAAGCTTTCTTT. Protein product: CSVERGPVNTEAFF. The J gene is TRBJ1-1, the V gene TRBV29-1; 7 bases line up with TRBD1. Germline CDR1 and CDR2: SQVTM and ANQGSEA. J was trimmed by 0 bases and V by 3 bases; bases with no gene match: 4. The CDR3 extends over 14 amino acids.

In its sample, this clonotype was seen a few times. CDR3 sequence: CSAREGEYEQYF. The CDR3 DNA is TGCAGTGCTAGAGAGGGGGAGTACGAGCAGTACTTC. This chain uses TRBV20-1 with TRBJ2-7; either TRBD1 or TRBD2 may supply D (5 bases each). The CDR3 covers 12 residues. Germline V gene lookup returns CDR1 DFQATT and CDR2 SNEGSKA (reference sequence). V lost 0 bases to trimming and J lost 4 bases, with 7 bases between them.

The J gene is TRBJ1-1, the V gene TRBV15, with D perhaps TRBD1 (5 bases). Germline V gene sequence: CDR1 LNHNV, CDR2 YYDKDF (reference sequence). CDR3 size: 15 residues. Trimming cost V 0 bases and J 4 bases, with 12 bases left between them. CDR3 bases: TGTGCCACCAGCAGAGAGGCAGGGTTGGGCACTGAAGCTTTCTTT. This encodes CATSREAGLGTEAFF.

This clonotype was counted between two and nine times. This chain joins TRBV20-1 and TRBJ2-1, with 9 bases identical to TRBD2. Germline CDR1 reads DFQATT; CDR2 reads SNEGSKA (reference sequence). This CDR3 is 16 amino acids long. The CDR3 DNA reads TGCAGCCGTCTAGGTAGCGCAGCGGGGGGAAACAATGAGCAGTTCTTC. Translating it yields CSRLGSAAGGNNEQFF.

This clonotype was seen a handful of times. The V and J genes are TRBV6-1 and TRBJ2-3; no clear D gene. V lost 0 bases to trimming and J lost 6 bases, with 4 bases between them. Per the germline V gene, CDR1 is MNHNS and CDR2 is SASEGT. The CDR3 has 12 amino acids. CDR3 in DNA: TGTGCCAGCAGTGAAGCTCGGGATACGCAGTATTTT. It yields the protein CASSEARDTQYF.

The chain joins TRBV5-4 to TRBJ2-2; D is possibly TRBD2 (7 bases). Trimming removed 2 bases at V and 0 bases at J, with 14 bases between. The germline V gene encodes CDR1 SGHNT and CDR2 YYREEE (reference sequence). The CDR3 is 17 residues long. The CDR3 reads CASSLGGLLTNTGELFF. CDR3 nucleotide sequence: TGTGCCAGCAGCTTAGGGGGACTACTAACGAACACCGGGGAGCTGTTTTTT.

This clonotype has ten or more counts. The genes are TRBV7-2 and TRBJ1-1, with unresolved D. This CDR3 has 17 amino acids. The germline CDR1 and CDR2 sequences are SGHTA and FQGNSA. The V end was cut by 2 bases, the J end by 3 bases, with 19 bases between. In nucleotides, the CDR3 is TGTGCCAGCAGCTTAATGAGGCTCGAGGGAAGCGACACTGAAGCTTTCTTT. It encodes CASSLMRLEGSDTEAFF.

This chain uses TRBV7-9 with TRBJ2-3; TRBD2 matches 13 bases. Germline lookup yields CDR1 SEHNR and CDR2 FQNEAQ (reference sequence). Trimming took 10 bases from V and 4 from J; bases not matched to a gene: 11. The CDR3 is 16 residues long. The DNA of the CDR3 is TGTGCCACCACTAGCGGGGGGGCCCTCCAAGCAGATACGCAGTATTTT. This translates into CATTSGGALQADTQYF.